These 25 T cell receptor beta chains originate from one sample sequenced in a study of T cells after posttransplantation cyclophosphamide. Libraries were prepared by immunoSEQ multiplex PCR; TCRdb keeps only in-frame clonotypes and omits some of them. The sample yields about 21,000 clones, roughly 98% seen once. The specimen was naive CD8+ T cells sorted from PBMCs. These receptors originate from a middle-aged man in good health, CMV-negative, and a related stem cell transplant donor.

The rearrangement links TRBV6-5 to TRBJ1-1; D perhaps matches TRBD1 (6 bases). The CDR3 is made up of 13 amino acids. V lost 0 bases, J lost 7 bases, and 9 bases lay in between. CDR1 is MNHEY, CDR2 SVGAGI, per germline. This chain's CDR3 is CASSYSGAHEAFF. The CDR3, as DNA: TGTGCCAGCAGTTACTCGGGGGCCCATGAAGCTTTCTTT.

The rearrangement joins TRBV27 to TRBJ1-5, with a possible D match to TRBD1 (6 bases). Germline CDR1 MNHEY, CDR2 SMNVEV (reference sequence). V was pared by 11 bases and J by 7 bases, with 18 bases between. This CDR3 has 13 residues. The CDR3 spells CAASYRVGQPQHF. In DNA, the CDR3 is TGTGCCGCCTCTTACAGGGTTGGGCAGCCCCAGCATTTT.

This chain links TRBV9 with TRBJ1-1, with D unclear. The CDR3 loop spans 13 amino acids. Trimming left V 0 bases short and J 8 bases short, with 11 bases between. Looked up from germline, CDR1 is SGDLS and CDR2 is YYNGEE. CDR3 region: CASSVGAAREAFF. CDR3 DNA: TGTGCCAGCAGCGTAGGGGCAGCCAGAGAAGCTTTCTTT.

The chain is built from TRBV5-6 and TRBJ1-2, with D possibly being TRBD1 (5 bases). This CDR3 comprises 18 residues. Germline V CDR1 and CDR2: SGHDT, YYEEEE. V lost 4 bases, J lost 5 bases, and 27 bases lay in between. The CDR3 region is CASSRSTSPSGGIYGYTF. In nucleotides, the CDR3 is TGTGCCAGCAGCCGTTCCACCTCACCCAGTGGGGGGATATATGGCTACACCTTC. The variable domain in full, completed from reference TRBV5-6 and TRBJ1-2, reads DAGVTQSPTHLIKTRGQQVTLRCSPKSGHDTVSWYQQALGQGPQFIFQYYEEEERQRGNFPDRFSGHQFPNYSSELNVNALLLGDSALYLCASSRSTSPSGGIYGYTFGSGTRLTVV.

The chain has TRBV5-4 and TRBJ2-1, with a possible D match to TRBD2 (6 bases). In germline, CDR1 is SGHNT, CDR2 YYREEE (reference sequence). Trimming removed 5 bases at V and 6 bases at J, with 21 bases between. CDR3 length: 16 residues. CDR3 amino acids: CASRVGDGRYRNEQFF. CDR3 coding DNA: TGTGCCAGCAGGGTTGGGGACGGGAGATATCGCAATGAGCAGTTCTTC.

This chain uses TRBV25-1 with TRBJ2-5; possible D gene TRBD2, 6 bases. Germline V gives CDR1 MGHDK, CDR2 SYGVNS. The CDR3 length is 12 residues. Between the trimmed V and J ends, which lost 7 bases and 11 bases, there was a span of 17 bases. CDR3 DNA sequence: TGTGCCAGCAACGGAAGGACTACGGAGCAGTACTTC. Residues: CASNGRTTEQYF.

V gene TRBV27 combines with J gene TRBJ1-5, with 7 nucleotides matching TRBD1. Germline values: CDR1 MNHEY, CDR2 SMNVEV (reference sequence). The CDR3 covers 14 residues. With 6 bases clipped from V and 3 bases from J, the junction kept 5 bases outside the gene matches. The chain's CDR3 is CASRLQGINQPQHF. CDR3 nucleotides: TGTGCCAGCAGACTACAGGGGATCAATCAGCCCCAGCATTTT.

The chain joins TRBV4-1 to TRBJ2-7; possibly TRBD1 for D (6 bases). V lost 4 bases to trimming and J lost 5 bases, with 12 bases between them. CDR3 length: 13 residues. CDR1 is MGHRA, CDR2 YSYEKL, per germline. CDR3 nucleotides: TGCGCCAGCAGCCGGACAGTCGAACACGAGCAGTACTTC. Translation gives CASSRTVEHEQYF.

This chain connects TRBV27 to TRBJ2-3, with D possibly matching TRBD1 (5 bases). CDR1 is MNHEY, CDR2 SMNVEV, per germline (reference sequence). The CDR3 loop spans 15 amino acids. V gave up 7 bases and J gave up 2 bases, with 16 bases separating them. The CDR3 spells CASTSSDKDTDTQYF. CDR3 bases: TGTGCCAGCACCTCTTCGGACAAAGACACAGATACGCAGTATTTT.

A single count supports this clone. The rearrangement joins TRBV29-1 to TRBJ2-2, with a weak D call TRBD2 (5 bases). Trimming removed 4 bases from V and 4 bases from J, with 13 bases in between. The CDR3 is 14 residues long. Germline CDR1 and CDR2: SQVTM and ANQGSEA. The CDR3: CSVGPGSSTGELFF. CDR3 DNA sequence: TGCAGCGTTGGTCCGGGGAGCAGCACCGGGGAGCTGTTTTTT.

A few counts support this clone. The V gene is TRBV4-1, the J gene TRBJ2-7, with 10 positions matching TRBD1. The ends lost 5 bases at V and 4 bases at J; junction bases unmatched: 8. Germline lookup yields CDR1 MGHRA and CDR2 YSYEKL. CDR3 length: 15 residues. The CDR3 region has the DNA TGCGCCAGCAGCTACCGACAGGGGGCGGCTTACGAGCAGTACTTC. Protein product: CASSYRQGAAYEQYF.

This clone occurred once. The V and J genes are TRBV29-1 and TRBJ1-1; 9 bases agree with TRBD1. V was pared by 6 bases and J by 6 bases, with 5 bases of the junction left unmatched. The CDR3 is 12 amino acids. Per the germline V gene, CDR1 is SQVTM and CDR2 is ANQGSEA. CDR3 nucleotide sequence: TGCAGCGTGACAGGGGGAGACGCTGAAGCTTTCTTT. Amino acid sequence: CSVTGGDAEAFF.

CDR3 sequence (DNA): TGTGCCAGCAGTTTTGAGGGTAGGTCCGCGGCTTTCTTT. Encoded protein: CASSFEGRSAAFF. V gene TRBV27 combines with J gene TRBJ1-1; D gene unclear. Germline V lookup: CDR1 MNHEY, CDR2 SMNVEV (reference sequence). V shed 3 bases and J shed 11 bases, with 16 bases lying between them. This CDR3 region has 13 residues.

The chain uses TRBV5-1 and TRBJ1-1; TRBD1 might be the D (5 bases). The CDR3 sequence is 12 residues long. The ends were cut back, 4 bases at V and 4 bases at J, with 8 bases in the middle. CDR1 is SGHRS, CDR2 YFSETQ, per germline. The CDR3 is CASSPGGTEAFF. CDR3 nucleotides: TGCGCCAGCAGCCCCGGGGGCACTGAAGCTTTCTTT.

This sequence joins TRBV10-3 and TRBJ2-1; 11 nucleotides match TRBD2. The CDR3 has 16 residues. CDR1 is ENHRY and CDR2 is SYGVKD in the germline V gene. Trimming took 2 bases from V and 4 from J; bases not matched to a gene: 4. CDR3: CAISEILAGAYNEQFF. The DNA of the CDR3 is TGTGCCATCAGTGAGATACTAGCGGGAGCGTACAATGAGCAGTTCTTC.

The chain recombines TRBV27 with TRBJ1-1, with 7 bases aligning to TRBD1. V shed 8 bases and J 4 bases; nucleotides not matched to a gene: 10. CDR3 length equals 14 residues. Germline V gives CDR1 MNHEY, CDR2 SMNVEV (reference sequence). Here the CDR3 DNA reads TGTGCCAGCGGGTACCACAGGGGAGGCACTGAAGCTTTCTTT. This encodes CASGYHRGGTEAFF.

The chain combines TRBV7-9 with TRBJ2-1, with 7 bases fitting TRBD2. Losses at the gene ends were 0 bases for V and 2 bases for J; bases not matched to a gene: 1. The CDR3 is 15 amino acids. Looked up from germline, CDR1 is SEHNR and CDR2 is FQNEAQ (reference sequence). DNA for the CDR3: TGTGCCAGCAGCTTAGCGGGAGGGCCCTACAATGAGCAGTTCTTC. The encoded protein is CASSLAGGPYNEQFF.

J is TRBJ2-7 and V is TRBV28; the match to TRBD1 covers 7 bases. The CDR3 sequence is 14 residues long. Germline CDR1 and CDR2: MDHEN and SYDVKM. V shed 4 bases and J 3 bases; nucleotides not matched to a gene: 6. CDR3 protein: CASSSPRTGYEQYF. In DNA form, the CDR3 reads TGTGCCAGCAGTTCCCCAAGGACAGGCTACGAGCAGTACTTC.

The chain carries TRBV10-3 and TRBJ2-2; TRBD2 might be the D (7 bases). CDR1 and CDR2 (germline): ENHRY, SYGVKD. The ends were cut back, 6 bases at V and 3 bases at J, with 14 bases in the middle. The CDR3 runs 15 residues. CDR3 in amino acids: CAIRGGAPDTGELFF. The CDR3 DNA follows: TGTGCCATCAGGGGGGGGGCGCCGGACACCGGGGAGCTGTTTTTT.

This chain joins TRBV11-2 and TRBJ2-2, with TRBD2 as a possible D gene (6 bases). Germline V gives CDR1 SGHAT, CDR2 FQNNGV. The length of the CDR3 is 16 residues. V lost 4 bases to trimming and J lost 4 bases, with 16 bases between them. This CDR3 reads CASSSPKQGGTGELFF. In DNA, the CDR3 is TGTGCCAGCAGCTCCCCCAAGCAGGGAGGCACCGGGGAGCTGTTTTTT. The variable domain in full, with the rest retrieved from reference TRBV11-2 and TRBJ2-2, is EAGVAQSPRYKIIEKRQSVAFWCNPISGHATLYWYQQILGQGPKLLIQFQNNGVVDDSQLPKDRFSAERLKGVDSTLKIQPAKLEDSAVYLCASSSPKQGGTGELFFGEGSRLTVL.

V gene TRBV7-9 combines with J gene TRBJ1-2; 7 bases align to TRBD1. V gave up 4 bases and J gave up 7 bases; unmatched junction bases: 12. Germline CDR1 and CDR2: SEHNR and FQNEAQ (reference sequence). The CDR3 totals 15 residues. CDR3 sequence (DNA): TGTGCCAGCAGCTCCAACAGGGGCTCCTATGGTGGCTACACCTTC. Translating gives CASSSNRGSYGGYTF.

This clone was seen only once. The rearrangement joins TRBV28 to TRBJ2-1; 10 positions agree with TRBD2. Germline CDR1 is MDHEN and CDR2 is SYDVKM. The CDR3 is made up of 15 amino acids. V trimming: 4 bases; J trimming: 10 bases; junction bases outside the gene matches: 10. The CDR3 region is CASSSPGLAPKEQFF. The CDR3 coding sequence is TGTGCCAGCAGTTCTCCGGGACTAGCGCCAAAGGAGCAGTTCTTC. Supplemented by reference TRBV28 and TRBJ2-1, the full variable domain reads DVKVTQSSRYLVKRTGEKVFLECVQDMDHENMFWYRQDPGLGLRLIYFSYDVKMKEKGDIPEGYSVSREKKERFSLILESASTNQTSMYLCASSSPGLAPKEQFFGPGTRLTVL.

The CDR3: CASSYVLEEKLFF. CDR3 DNA sequence: TGTGCCAGCAGTTACGTCCTGGAGGAAAAACTGTTTTTT. The V gene is TRBV6-5, the J gene TRBJ1-4, with unresolved D. The CDR3 is 13 amino acids. The ends were cut back, 2 bases at V and 8 bases at J, with 9 bases in the middle. Germline V gene data show CDR1 as MNHEY and CDR2 as SVGAGI.

This clone was observed once. The V call is TRBV27, the J call TRBJ2-7, with 8 bases identical to TRBD2. V trimming: 3 bases; J trimming: 6 bases; junction bases outside the gene matches: 7. Germline-derived CDR1 and CDR2 are MNHEY and SMNVEV (reference sequence). CDR3 length: 14 residues. CDR3 nucleotides: TGTGCCAGCAGTTTGGGACTAGGTATGGTCGAGCAGTACTTC. Protein product: CASSLGLGMVEQYF.

The chain joins TRBV23-1 to TRBJ1-1; D not certain. TRBV23-1 is flagged as an ORF with uncertain function. The length of the CDR3 is 13 residues. The V and J ends lost 8 bases and 4 bases respectively, with 14 bases between them. The CDR3: CASATRMGTEAFF. In nucleotides, the CDR3 is TGCGCCAGCGCTACCAGGATGGGCACTGAAGCTTTCTTT.